This TCR beta chain was found in a study of shared clonotypes between healthy human individuals. Naive CD8 cells, CD45RO-negative and positively selected for CCR7, excluded terminally differentiated effector memory CD45RA+ cells. Splitting of each subset's genomic DNA was done evenly across several immunoSEQ plates. Using immunoSEQ multiplex PCR, the repertoire was profiled, and TCRdb retains in-frame clones only, with some absent. The sample has some 800,000 clones; over 90% are singletons. Germline V CDR1 and CDR2: LNHDA, SQIVND (reference sequence). CDR3 length: 13 amino acids. With 5 bases removed from V and 7 bases from J, the gap between germline ends came to 12 bases.

The sample taken for sequencing was naive CD8+ T cells sorted from blood. The sequence was obtained from a man younger than 45 in good health. The chain recombines TRBV19 with TRBJ1-5, with unresolved D. The CDR3 DNA follows: TGTGCCAGTAGTGGCGGGGTCCGACAGCCCCAGCATTTT. Residues: CASSGGVRQPQHF.